What follows are 23 T cell receptor beta chains derived from one specimen sequenced in a study of blood T cell repertoires in COVID-19. Profiling relied on immunoSEQ multiplex PCR, and the TCRdb table lists in-frame clones only, not all of them. The sample shows about 54,000 clones, 84% of them seen only once. Sequenced material: peripheral blood. The receptors come from a man over 45 with acute or convalescent COVID-19.

Within the sample, this clone is medium-sized. The J gene is TRBJ2-7, the V gene TRBV4-1, with D possibly being TRBD2 (5 bases). The V gene lost 0 bases and the J gene lost 2 bases, with 11 bases spanning the gap. This CDR3 has 15 residues. From germline, CDR1 is MGHRA and CDR2 YSYEKL. Here the CDR3 reads CASSQEARGTYEQYF. The DNA for the CDR3 is TGCGCCAGCAGCCAAGAAGCTCGAGGGACCTACGAGCAGTACTTC.

The chain is built from TRBV2 and TRBJ1-1; D gene unclear. The CDR3 totals 12 residues. Trimming took 6 bases from V and 5 from J, leaving 10 bases between them. Germline V gives CDR1 SNHLY, CDR2 FYNNEI. Here the CDR3 DNA reads TGTGCCAGCAGGTCGTCGGGGACTGAAGCTTTCTTT. As protein: CASRSSGTEAFF.

The gene calls are TRBV13 and TRBJ2-5; 10 bases are a match to TRBD2. CDR1 is PRHDT, CDR2 FYEKMQ, per germline (reference sequence). There are 16 residues in the CDR3. V dropped 4 bases and J dropped 2; count of bases not matched to a gene: 7. CDR3 coding DNA: TGTGCCAGCAGCTCCACACTAGCGGGGTGGCAAGAGACCCAGTACTTC. This encodes CASSSTLAGWQETQYF.

This clone was detected a few times. The genes are TRBV5-1 and TRBJ2-1; D remains ambiguous. The CDR3 is 15 amino acids. Trimming took 4 bases from V and 0 from J, leaving 11 bases between them. Germline V gives CDR1 SGHRS, CDR2 YFSETQ. The CDR3 DNA sequence: TGCGCCAGCAGCCCCCGCCCTAGCTCCTACAATGAGCAGTTCTTC. Its protein is CASSPRPSSYNEQFF.

The V gene is TRBV5-4, the J gene TRBJ2-5, with 10 nucleotides matching TRBD2. The CDR3 extends over 13 amino acids. Germline V gene lookup returns CDR1 SGHNT and CDR2 YYREEE (reference sequence). Losses at the gene ends were 9 bases for V and 2 bases for J; bases not matched to a gene: 4. The DNA for the CDR3 is TGTGCCACCCTACTAGCGGGACAAGAGACCCAGTACTTC. Its translation is CATLLAGQETQYF.

The rearrangement joins TRBV5-1 to TRBJ1-2; TRBD1 agrees at 9 bases. The V gene end was trimmed by 5 bases and the J gene end by 7 bases; junction bases not matched to a gene: 12. CDR3 length equals 15 residues. Germline values: CDR1 SGHRS, CDR2 YFSETQ. The CDR3 protein is CASRSPGTGFGGYTF. In DNA form, the CDR3 reads TGCGCCAGCAGGAGTCCCGGGACAGGGTTTGGTGGCTACACCTTC. Variable domain in full (rest from reference TRBV5-1 and TRBJ1-2): KAGVTQTPRYLIKTRGQQVTLSCSPISGHRSVSWYQQTPGQGLQFLFEYFSETQRNKGNFPGRFSGRQFSNSRSEMNVSTLELGDSALYLCASRSPGTGFGGYTFGSGTRLTVV.

The chain couples TRBV30 to TRBJ1-3; the D is unclear. Trimming removed 8 bases from V and 2 bases from J, with 13 bases in between. CDR1 is GTSNPN, CDR2 SVGIG, per germline (reference sequence). The CDR3 runs to 13 residues. The CDR3 region is CAGGRLAGNTIYF. CDR3 sequence (DNA): TGTGCCGGAGGCAGACTCGCTGGAAACACCATATATTTT.

The chain is built from TRBV5-5 and TRBJ2-1; 7 nucleotides match TRBD2. In germline, CDR1 is SGHKS, CDR2 YYEKEE (reference sequence). J gave up 7 bases and V 2 bases, and 9 bases lay outside the gene matches. This CDR3 has 15 amino acids. The CDR3 coding sequence is TGTGCCAGCAGCTTAGCGGGGTCCCGAGGTAATGAGCAGTTCTTC. Its translation is CASSLAGSRGNEQFF.

The chain couples TRBV14 to TRBJ2-1, with D possibly being TRBD2 (5 bases). There are 16 residues in the CDR3. Trimming left V 0 bases short and J 4 bases short, with 13 bases between. The germline CDR1 and CDR2 sequences are SGHDN and FVKESK. CDR3 in DNA: TGTGCCAGCAGCCAAGATTCTGGGAGCAGGTACAATGAGCAGTTCTTC. It codes for CASSQDSGSRYNEQFF.

This clone is medium-sized. The rearrangement joins TRBV27 to TRBJ2-7; tentatively, D is TRBD1 (5 bases). Looked up from germline, CDR1 is MNHEY and CDR2 is SMNVEV (reference sequence). Trimming removed 4 bases at V and 6 bases at J, with 16 bases between. CDR3 length: 14 amino acids. The CDR3 region is CASSSGQMGFEQYF. In DNA form, the CDR3 reads TGTGCCAGCAGTTCCGGACAAATGGGGTTCGAGCAGTACTTC.

The chain couples TRBV5-1 to TRBJ2-7; maybe TRBD2 (5 bases). Trimming cost V 0 bases and J 2 bases, with 12 bases left between them. The CDR3 totals 15 residues. Per the germline V gene, CDR1 is SGHRS and CDR2 is YFSETQ. The CDR3 DNA sequence: TGCGCCAGCAGCTTGGGAGGGCCTTACCCCTACGAGCAGTACTTC. Translated: CASSLGGPYPYEQYF.

J is TRBJ1-5 and V is TRBV12-5; D perhaps matches TRBD1 (6 bases). Trimming shortened V by 3 bases and J by 7 bases, and 13 bases separated the two germline ends. Per germline, CDR1 LGHNT and CDR2 FRNRAP. The CDR3 length is 14 residues. CDR3 residues: CASGFYGGGQPQHF. The CDR3 DNA sequence: TGTGCTAGTGGTTTTTATGGGGGCGGGCAGCCCCAGCATTTT.

CDR3 sequence (DNA): TGTGCCAGCAGCTTGGGCGGTTTGGGCAATCAGCCCCAGCATTTT. Protein: CASSLGGLGNQPQHF. This sequence joins TRBV5-8 and TRBJ1-5; D unresolved. This CDR3 has 15 amino acids. Germline V gives CDR1 SGHTS, CDR2 YDEGEE. Trimming removed 0 bases at V and 2 bases at J, with 9 bases between.

CDR3: CASSQDFATPWGYTF. The DNA of the CDR3 is TGTGCCAGCAGCCAAGATTTTGCGACTCCGTGGGGCTACACCTTC. V and J are TRBV3-1 (or the pseudogene TRBV3-2) and TRBJ1-2; D is undetermined. The CDR3 covers 15 residues. V lost 0 bases, J lost 8 bases, and 16 bases lay in between. Germline V CDR1 and CDR2: LGHDT, YNNKEL (reference sequence).

The V and J genes are TRBV7-2 and TRBJ2-2, with a tentative D call TRBD2 (6 bases). CDR1 SGHTA and CDR2 FQGNSA come from the germline V gene. This CDR3 is built from 15 residues. V was pared by 2 bases and J by 6 bases, with 13 bases between. The CDR3, as DNA: TGTGCCAGCAGCTTAACCGGGAGCGTGTCCGGGGAGCTGTTTTTT. Amino acid sequence: CASSLTGSVSGELFF. The variable domain in full, completed from reference TRBV7-2 and TRBJ2-2, reads GAGVSQSPSNKVTEKGKDVELRCDPISGHTALYWYRQSLGQGLEFLIYFQGNSAPDKSGLPSDRFSAERTGGSVSTLTIQRTQQEDSAVYLCASSLTGSVSGELFFGEGSRLTVL.

The chain has TRBV6-5 and TRBJ1-2; D is undetermined. The CDR3 has 11 amino acids. V lost 6 bases and J 5 bases, leaving 7 bases between the germline ends. Per the germline V gene, CDR1 is MNHEY and CDR2 is SVGAGI. The CDR3 sequence is CASRYLYGYTF. The CDR3 DNA follows: TGTGCCAGCAGGTACCTATATGGCTACACCTTC.

The chain has TRBV6-2 or TRBV6-3 and TRBJ1-2; 7 bases are shared with TRBD1. V shed 5 bases and J 11 bases; nucleotides not matched to a gene: 8. CDR3 size: 12 residues. Germline CDR1 is MNHEY and CDR2 is SVGEGT. Here the CDR3 DNA reads TGTGCCAGCAGTCCGGACAGGCTGGGGTACACCTTC. It codes for CASSPDRLGYTF.

The V and J genes are TRBV5-1 and TRBJ1-2; TRBD1 might be the D (6 bases). CDR3 length: 13 amino acids. Trimming shortened V by 7 bases and J by 6 bases, and 16 bases separated the two germline ends. CDR1 SGHRS and CDR2 YFSETQ come from the germline V gene. CDR3 coding DNA: TGCGCCAGCGACTCGGGGCAGGGGAATGGCTACACCTTC. Encoded protein: CASDSGQGNGYTF. The full variable domain, rest sourced from reference TRBV5-1 and TRBJ1-2, is KAGVTQTPRYLIKTRGQQVTLSCSPISGHRSVSWYQQTPGQGLQFLFEYFSETQRNKGNFPGRFSGRQFSNSRSEMNVSTLELGDSALYLCASDSGQGNGYTFGSGTRLTVV.

The rearrangement uses TRBV19 and TRBJ1-2; unclear D gene. This CDR3 contains 14 residues. V dropped 6 bases and J dropped 4 bases, with 15 bases sitting between them. Per the germline V gene, CDR1 is LNHDA and CDR2 is SQIVND (reference sequence). This chain's CDR3 is CASSPRGVAYGYTF. The CDR3 nucleotides are TGTGCCAGTAGCCCCCGGGGAGTTGCCTATGGCTACACCTTC. Supplemented by reference TRBV19 and TRBJ1-2, the full variable domain reads DGGITQSPKYLFRKEGQNVTLSCEQNLNHDAMYWYRQDPGQGLRLIYYSQIVNDFQKGDIAEGYSVSREKKESFPLTVTSAQKNPTAFYLCASSPRGVAYGYTFGSGTRLTVV.

This chain connects TRBV2 to TRBJ2-5; 14 positions match TRBD2. Looked up from germline, CDR1 is SNHLY and CDR2 is FYNNEI. The CDR3 is 14 residues long. Unmatched junction bases numbered 3, after V lost 7 bases and J lost 5 bases. The CDR3 loop reads CASTWTSGGETQYF. The CDR3 coding sequence is TGTGCCAGCACCTGGACTAGCGGGGGGGAGACCCAGTACTTC.

This clone turned up a few times. J is TRBJ1-4 and V is TRBV28; 9 positions agree with TRBD1. CDR3 length: 14 amino acids. CDR1 is MDHEN, CDR2 SYDVKM, per germline. V was clipped by 7 bases and J by 6 bases; unmatched bases: 6. The CDR3, as DNA: TGTGCCAGCACCCTGGGACAGGGCTATGAAAAACTGTTTTTT. Protein: CASTLGQGYEKLFF.

The V gene is TRBV7-8, the J gene TRBJ1-6; 8 bases agree with TRBD1. Trimming at V came to 2 bases and at J to 4 bases, leaving 4 bases not matched to a gene. Germline V gene sequence: CDR1 SGHVS, CDR2 FQNEAQ. CDR3 length: 16 residues. The CDR3 DNA is TGTGCCAGCAGCTTAACCGGGACAGGTTATAATTCACCCCTCCACTTT. It yields the protein CASSLTGTGYNSPLHF. The whole variable domain, filled in from reference TRBV7-8 and TRBJ1-6, reads GAGVSQSPRYKVAKRGQDVALRCDPISGHVSLFWYQQALGQGPEFLTYFQNEAQLDKSGLPSDRFFAERPEGSVSTLKIQRTQQEDSAVYLCASSLTGTGYNSPLHFGNGTRLTVT.

The chain carries TRBV5-1 and TRBJ1-1; a possible D gene is TRBD1 (5 bases). The germline gives CDR1 SGHRS, CDR2 YFSETQ. V gave up 0 bases and J gave up 0 bases, with 12 bases separating them. The CDR3 length is 16 residues. CDR3 in amino acids: CASSLAGGSMNTEAFF. The CDR3, as DNA: TGCGCCAGCAGCTTGGCTGGGGGGAGCATGAACACTGAAGCTTTCTTT. Together with reference TRBV5-1 and TRBJ1-1, the CDR3 gives the full variable domain: KAGVTQTPRYLIKTRGQQVTLSCSPISGHRSVSWYQQTPGQGLQFLFEYFSETQRNKGNFPGRFSGRQFSNSRSEMNVSTLELGDSALYLCASSLAGGSMNTEAFFGQGTRLTVV.